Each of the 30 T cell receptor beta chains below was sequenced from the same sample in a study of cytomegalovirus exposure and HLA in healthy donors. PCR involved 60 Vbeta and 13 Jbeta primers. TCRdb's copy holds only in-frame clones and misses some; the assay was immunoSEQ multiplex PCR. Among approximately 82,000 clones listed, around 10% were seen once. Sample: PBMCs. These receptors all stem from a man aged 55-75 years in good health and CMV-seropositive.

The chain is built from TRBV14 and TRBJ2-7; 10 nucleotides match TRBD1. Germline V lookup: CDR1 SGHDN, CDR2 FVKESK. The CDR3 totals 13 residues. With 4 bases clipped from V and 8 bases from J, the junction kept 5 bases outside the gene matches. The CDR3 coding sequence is TGTGCCAGCAGCCCAACGGGACAGGGGAAGCAGTACTTC. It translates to CASSPTGQGKQYF.

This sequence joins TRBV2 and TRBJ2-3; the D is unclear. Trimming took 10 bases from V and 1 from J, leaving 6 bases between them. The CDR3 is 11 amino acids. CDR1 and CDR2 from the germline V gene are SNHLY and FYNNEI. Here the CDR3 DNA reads TGTGCCACGGTGCGCACAGATACGCAGTATTTT. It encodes CATVRTDTQYF.

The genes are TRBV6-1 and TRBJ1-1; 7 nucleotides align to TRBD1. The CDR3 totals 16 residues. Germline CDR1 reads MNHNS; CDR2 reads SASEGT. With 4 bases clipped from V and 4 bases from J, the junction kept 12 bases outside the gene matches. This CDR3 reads CASSAQGVITSTEAFF. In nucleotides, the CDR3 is TGTGCCAGCAGTGCGCAGGGGGTAATAACTAGCACTGAAGCTTTCTTT.

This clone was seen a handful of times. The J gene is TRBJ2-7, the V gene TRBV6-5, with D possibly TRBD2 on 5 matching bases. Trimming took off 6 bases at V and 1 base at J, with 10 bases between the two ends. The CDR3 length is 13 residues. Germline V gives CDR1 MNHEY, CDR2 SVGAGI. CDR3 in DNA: TGTGCCAGCAGCCTTGGACTGTCCTACGAGCAGTACTTC. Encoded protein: CASSLGLSYEQYF.

CDR3 sequence reads: CAISGGGPSQGYTF. The CDR3 DNA sequence: TGTGCCATCAGTGGGGGGGGGCCCTCCCAAGGCTACACCTTC. J is TRBJ1-2 and V is TRBV10-3, with a weak D call TRBD1 (6 bases). Germline CDR1 is ENHRY and CDR2 is SYGVKD. The CDR3 covers 14 residues. Deletions cut 4 bases from V and 8 bases from J, with 17 bases between.

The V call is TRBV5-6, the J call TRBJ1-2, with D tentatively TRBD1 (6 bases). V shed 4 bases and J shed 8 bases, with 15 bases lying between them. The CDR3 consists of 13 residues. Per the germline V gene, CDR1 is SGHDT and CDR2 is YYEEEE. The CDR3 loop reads CASSVAGAGGYTF. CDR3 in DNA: TGTGCCAGCAGCGTCGCAGGGGCAGGCGGCTACACCTTC. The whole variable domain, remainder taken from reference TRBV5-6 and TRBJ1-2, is DAGVTQSPTHLIKTRGQQVTLRCSPKSGHDTVSWYQQALGQGPQFIFQYYEEEERQRGNFPDRFSGHQFPNYSSELNVNALLLGDSALYLCASSVAGAGGYTFGSGTRLTVV.

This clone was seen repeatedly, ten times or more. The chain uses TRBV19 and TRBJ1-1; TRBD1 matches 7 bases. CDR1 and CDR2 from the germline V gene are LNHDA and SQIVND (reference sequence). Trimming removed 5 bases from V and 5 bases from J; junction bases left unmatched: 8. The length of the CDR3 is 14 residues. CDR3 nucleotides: TGTGCCAGTAGTCCCCGACAGGGTGGAACTGAAGCTTTCTTT. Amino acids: CASSPRQGGTEAFF. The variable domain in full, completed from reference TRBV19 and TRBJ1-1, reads DGGITQSPKYLFRKEGQNVTLSCEQNLNHDAMYWYRQDPGQGLRLIYYSQIVNDFQKGDIAEGYSVSREKKESFPLTVTSAQKNPTAFYLCASSPRQGGTEAFFGQGTRLTVV.

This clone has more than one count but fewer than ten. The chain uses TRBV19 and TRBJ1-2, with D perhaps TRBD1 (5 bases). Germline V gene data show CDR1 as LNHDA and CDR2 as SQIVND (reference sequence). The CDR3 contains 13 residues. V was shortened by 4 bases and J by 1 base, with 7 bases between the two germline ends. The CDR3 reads CASSKTDNYGYTF. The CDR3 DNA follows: TGTGCCAGTAGTAAGACAGATAACTATGGCTACACCTTC.

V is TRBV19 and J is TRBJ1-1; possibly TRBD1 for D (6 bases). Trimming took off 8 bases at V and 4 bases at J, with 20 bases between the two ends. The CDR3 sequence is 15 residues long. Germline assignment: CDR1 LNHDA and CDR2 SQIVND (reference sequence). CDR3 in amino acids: CASQTQQGGGTEAFF. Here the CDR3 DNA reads TGTGCCAGTCAGACTCAACAGGGAGGGGGCACTGAAGCTTTCTTT.

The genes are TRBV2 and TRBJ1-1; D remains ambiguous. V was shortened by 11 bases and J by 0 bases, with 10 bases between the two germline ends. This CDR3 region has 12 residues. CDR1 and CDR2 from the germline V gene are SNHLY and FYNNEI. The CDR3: CASRTLNTEAFF. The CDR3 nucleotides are TGTGCCTCCCGGACTTTGAACACTGAAGCTTTCTTT. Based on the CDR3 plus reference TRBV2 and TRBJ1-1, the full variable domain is EPEVTQTPSHQVTQMGQEVILRCVPISNHLYFYWYRQILGQKVEFLVSFYNNEISEKSEIFDDQFSVERPDGSNFTLKIRSTKLEDSAMYFCASRTLNTEAFFGQGTRLTVV.

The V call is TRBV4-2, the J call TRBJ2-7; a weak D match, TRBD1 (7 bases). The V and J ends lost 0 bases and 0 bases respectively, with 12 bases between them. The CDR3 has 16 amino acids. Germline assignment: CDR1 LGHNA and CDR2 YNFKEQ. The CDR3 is CASSQDQGGGSYEQYF. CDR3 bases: TGTGCCAGCAGCCAAGATCAGGGGGGTGGCTCCTACGAGCAGTACTTC.

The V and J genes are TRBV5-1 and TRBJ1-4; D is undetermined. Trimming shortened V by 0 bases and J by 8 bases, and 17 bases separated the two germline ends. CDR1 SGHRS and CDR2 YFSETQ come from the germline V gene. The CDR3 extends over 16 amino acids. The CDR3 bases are TGCGCCAGCAGCTTGGGTGAGTCGGTTACGAGCGAAAAACTGTTTTTT. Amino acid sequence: CASSLGESVTSEKLFF.

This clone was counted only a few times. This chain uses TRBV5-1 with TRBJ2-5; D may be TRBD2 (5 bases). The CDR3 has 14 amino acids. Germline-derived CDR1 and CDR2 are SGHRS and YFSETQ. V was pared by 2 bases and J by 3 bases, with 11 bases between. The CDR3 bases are TGCGCCAGCAGCTTTCGGACTCTTAAAGAGACCCAGTACTTC. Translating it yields CASSFRTLKETQYF.

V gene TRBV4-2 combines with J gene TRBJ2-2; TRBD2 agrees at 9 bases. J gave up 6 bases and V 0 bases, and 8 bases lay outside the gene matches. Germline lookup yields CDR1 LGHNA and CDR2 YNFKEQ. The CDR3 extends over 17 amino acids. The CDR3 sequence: CASSQDPAGGGSGELFF. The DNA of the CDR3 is TGTGCCAGCAGCCAAGATCCAGCGGGAGGAGGGTCCGGGGAGCTGTTTTTT.

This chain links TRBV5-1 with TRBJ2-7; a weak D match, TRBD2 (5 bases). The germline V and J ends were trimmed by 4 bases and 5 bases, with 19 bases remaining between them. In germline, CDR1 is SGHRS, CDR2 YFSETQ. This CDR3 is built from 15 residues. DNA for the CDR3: TGCGCCAGCAGCCCAACAGATTCATCGAGGGACGAGCAGTACTTC. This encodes CASSPTDSSRDEQYF.

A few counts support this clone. The chain's CDR3 is CASSYSTRGQSTEAFF. DNA for the CDR3: TGTGCCAGCAGTTACTCGACCAGGGGGCAGAGCACTGAAGCTTTCTTT. The chain couples TRBV6-5 to TRBJ1-1; 8 nucleotides align to TRBD1. Germline values: CDR1 MNHEY, CDR2 SVGAGI. Germline trimming cut 0 bases from V and 4 bases from J; bases unmatched to any gene: 7. CDR3 length: 16 residues.

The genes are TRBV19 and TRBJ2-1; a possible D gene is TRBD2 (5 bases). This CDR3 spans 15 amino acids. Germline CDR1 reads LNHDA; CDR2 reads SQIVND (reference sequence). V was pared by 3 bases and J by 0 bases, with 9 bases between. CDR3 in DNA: TGTGCCAGTAGTATCGGACTCAGCTCCTACAATGAGCAGTTCTTC. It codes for CASSIGLSSYNEQFF.

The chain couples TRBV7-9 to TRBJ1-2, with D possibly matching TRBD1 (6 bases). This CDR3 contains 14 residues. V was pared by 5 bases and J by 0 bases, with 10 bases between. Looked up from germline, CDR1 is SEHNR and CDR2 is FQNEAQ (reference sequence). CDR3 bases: TGTGCCAGCAGCAGGACAGACCCTAACTATGGCTACACCTTC. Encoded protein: CASSRTDPNYGYTF.

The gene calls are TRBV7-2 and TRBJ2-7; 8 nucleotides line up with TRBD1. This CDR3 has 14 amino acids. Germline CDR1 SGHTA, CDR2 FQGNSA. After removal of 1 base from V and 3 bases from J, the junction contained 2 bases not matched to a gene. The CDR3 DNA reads TGTGCCAGCAGCTTAGGGACAGGGCTCTACGAGCAGTACTTC. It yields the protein CASSLGTGLYEQYF.

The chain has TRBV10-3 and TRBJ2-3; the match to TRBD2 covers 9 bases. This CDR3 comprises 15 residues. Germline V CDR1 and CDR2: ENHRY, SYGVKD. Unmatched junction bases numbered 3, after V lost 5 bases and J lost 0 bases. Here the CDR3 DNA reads TGTGCCATCAGTCCCGGGACTAGCAGCACAGATACGCAGTATTTT. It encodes CAISPGTSSTDTQYF.

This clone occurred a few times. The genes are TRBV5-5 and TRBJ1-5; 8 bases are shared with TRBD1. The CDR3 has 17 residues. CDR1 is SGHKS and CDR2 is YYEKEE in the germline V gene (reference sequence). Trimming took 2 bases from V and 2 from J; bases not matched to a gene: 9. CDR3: CASSLDPGGTGNQPQHF. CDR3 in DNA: TGTGCCAGCAGCTTAGACCCAGGGGGCACCGGCAATCAGCCCCAGCATTTT.

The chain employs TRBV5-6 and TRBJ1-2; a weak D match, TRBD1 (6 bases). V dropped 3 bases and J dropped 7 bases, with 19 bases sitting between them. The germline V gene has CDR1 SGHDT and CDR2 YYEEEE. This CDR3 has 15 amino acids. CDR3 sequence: CASSSFGTSDTGYTF. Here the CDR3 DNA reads TGTGCCAGCAGCTCATTCGGGACATCGGATACTGGCTACACCTTC.

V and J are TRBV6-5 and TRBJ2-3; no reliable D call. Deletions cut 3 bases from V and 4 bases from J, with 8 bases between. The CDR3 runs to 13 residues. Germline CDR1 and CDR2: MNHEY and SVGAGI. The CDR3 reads CASSYGTADTQYF. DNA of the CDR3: TGTGCCAGCAGTTATGGTACGGCAGATACGCAGTATTTT.

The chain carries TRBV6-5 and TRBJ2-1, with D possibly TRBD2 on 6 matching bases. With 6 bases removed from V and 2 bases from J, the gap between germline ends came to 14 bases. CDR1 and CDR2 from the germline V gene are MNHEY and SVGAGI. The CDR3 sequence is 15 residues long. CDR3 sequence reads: CASSRNGGAYNEQFF. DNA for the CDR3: TGTGCCAGCAGCCGGAACGGGGGAGCCTACAATGAGCAGTTCTTC.

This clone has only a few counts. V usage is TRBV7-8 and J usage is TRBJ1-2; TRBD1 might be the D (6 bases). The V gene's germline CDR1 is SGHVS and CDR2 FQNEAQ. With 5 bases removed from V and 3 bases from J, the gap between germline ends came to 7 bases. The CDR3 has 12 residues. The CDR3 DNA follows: TGTGCCAGCAGCGCAGGGGACTATGGCTACACCTTC. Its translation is CASSAGDYGYTF.

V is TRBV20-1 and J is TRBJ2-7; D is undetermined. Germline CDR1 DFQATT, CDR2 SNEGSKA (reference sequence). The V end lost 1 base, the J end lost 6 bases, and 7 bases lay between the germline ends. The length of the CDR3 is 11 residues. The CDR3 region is CSARVLFEQYF. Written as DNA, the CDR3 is TGCAGTGCTAGAGTTCTATTCGAGCAGTACTTC.

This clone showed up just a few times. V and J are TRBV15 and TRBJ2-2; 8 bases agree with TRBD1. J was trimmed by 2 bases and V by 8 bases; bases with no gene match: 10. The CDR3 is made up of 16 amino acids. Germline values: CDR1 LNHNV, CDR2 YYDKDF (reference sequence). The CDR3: CATGRRAGGNTGELFF. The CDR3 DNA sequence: TGTGCCACCGGGAGGCGGGCAGGGGGCAACACCGGGGAGCTGTTTTTT.

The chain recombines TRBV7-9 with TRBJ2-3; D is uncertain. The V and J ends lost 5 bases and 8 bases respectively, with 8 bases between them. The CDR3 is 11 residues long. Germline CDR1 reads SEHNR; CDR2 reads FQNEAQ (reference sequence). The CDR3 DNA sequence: TGTGCCAGCAGCCTTGGCGGTACGCAGTATTTT. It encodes CASSLGGTQYF.

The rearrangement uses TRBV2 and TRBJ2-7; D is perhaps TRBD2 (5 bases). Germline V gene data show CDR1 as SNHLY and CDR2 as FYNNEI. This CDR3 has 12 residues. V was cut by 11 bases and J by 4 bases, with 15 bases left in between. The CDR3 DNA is TGTGCCGGTAGCGCAACGTCTTACGAGCAGTACTTC. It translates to CAGSATSYEQYF.

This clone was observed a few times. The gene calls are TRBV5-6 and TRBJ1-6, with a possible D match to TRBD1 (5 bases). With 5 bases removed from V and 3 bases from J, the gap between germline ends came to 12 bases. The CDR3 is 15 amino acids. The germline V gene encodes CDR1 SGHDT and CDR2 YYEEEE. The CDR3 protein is CASSFDSVYNSPLHF. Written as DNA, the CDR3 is TGTGCCAGCAGTTTTGACAGTGTCTATAATTCACCCCTCCACTTT.